Below, 9 T cell receptor beta chains from the same sample are listed, as sequenced in a study of OX40 agonist ivuxolimab in advanced cancers. Generated by immunoSEQ multiplex PCR, the TCRdb table keeps only in-frame clones and is missing some. The sample holds tens of thousands of clones; over 75% are singletons and the top ten take 0.53%. Sequenced material: CD4+ or CD8+ T cells sorted from blood, taken in a trial of the OX40 agonist ivuxolimab. The receptors shown here come from an adult with an advanced solid tumor such as melanoma, head and neck, liver or kidney cancer.

A few counts support this clone. The J gene is TRBJ2-2, the V gene TRBV7-9; D not certain. The germline V gene has CDR1 SEHNR and CDR2 FQNEAQ (reference sequence). The CDR3 sequence is 15 residues long. The germline V and J ends were trimmed by 1 base and 2 bases, with 8 bases remaining between them. CDR3 in amino acids: CASSLVPVNTGELFF. CDR3 in DNA: TGTGCCAGCAGCTTAGTCCCCGTTAACACCGGGGAGCTGTTTTTT.

V is TRBV2 and J is TRBJ2-1; D is ambiguous. This CDR3 is 10 amino acids long. V lost 8 bases to trimming and J lost 10 bases, with 9 bases between them. Germline values: CDR1 SNHLY, CDR2 FYNNEI. The CDR3, as DNA: TGTGCCAGCGGAGATTTCGAGCAGTTCTTC. Amino acids: CASGDFEQFF.

The chain employs TRBV6-1 and TRBJ1-2; D is unresolved. Looked up from germline, CDR1 is MNHNS and CDR2 is SASEGT. The CDR3 length is 11 residues. V was cut by 6 bases and J by 8 bases, with 10 bases left in between. The CDR3 nucleotides read TGTGCCAGCAGCTCGACGGGCGGCTACACCTTC. This translates into CASSSTGGYTF.

The chain recombines TRBV7-6 with TRBJ1-2; D is possibly TRBD1 (5 bases). The CDR3 runs 13 residues. Germline loops: CDR1 SGHVS, CDR2 FNYEAQ. Trimming pared 0 bases from V and 7 bases from J, leaving 9 bases between. The CDR3 reads CASSLAGERGYTF. The DNA for the CDR3 is TGTGCCAGCAGCTTAGCAGGGGAGCGTGGCTACACCTTC. The full variable domain, rest sourced from reference TRBV7-6 and TRBJ1-2, is GAGVSQSPRYKVTKRGQDVALRCDPISGHVSLYWYRQALGQGPEFLTYFNYEAQQDKSGLPNDRFSAERPEGSISTLTIQRTEQRDSAMYRCASSLAGERGYTFGSGTRLTVV.

The V call is TRBV10-3, the J call TRBJ1-4; D is undetermined. Germline V gives CDR1 ENHRY, CDR2 SYGVKD. V gave up 0 bases and J gave up 0 bases, with 5 bases separating them. This CDR3 is built from 15 residues. CDR3: CAISESTTTNEKLFF. DNA for the CDR3: TGTGCCATCAGTGAGTCGACCACAACTAATGAAAAACTGTTTTTT.

The chain recombines TRBV7-2 with TRBJ2-7, with 7 bases that match TRBD2. Trimming at V came to 6 bases and at J to 2 bases, leaving 4 bases not matched to a gene. The CDR3 spans 13 residues. Germline assignment: CDR1 SGHTA and CDR2 FQGNSA. The CDR3 DNA reads as TGTGCCAGCAGTACCGGGACTACCTACGAGCAGTACTTC. This encodes CASSTGTTYEQYF.

The rearrangement uses TRBV5-8 and TRBJ2-1; D unclear. CDR3 length equals 13 residues. CDR1 is SGHTS, CDR2 YDEGEE, per germline. The germline V and J ends were trimmed by 0 bases and 3 bases, with 4 bases remaining between them. CDR3 in amino acids: CASSLAVYNEQFF. The CDR3 nucleotides read TGTGCCAGCAGCTTGGCGGTCTACAATGAGCAGTTCTTC.

The rearrangement links TRBV7-8 to TRBJ1-6; D is possibly TRBD1 (5 bases). The germline gives CDR1 SGHVS, CDR2 FQNEAQ. The CDR3 runs 16 residues. V was cut by 1 base and J by 7 bases, with 14 bases left in between. The CDR3 spells CASSLGVPGSNSPLHF. CDR3 coding DNA: TGTGCCAGCAGCTTAGGGGTGCCAGGGTCAAATTCACCCCTCCACTTT.

V is TRBV7-6 and J is TRBJ1-2; 10 bases match TRBD1. Germline V gives CDR1 SGHVS, CDR2 FNYEAQ. The CDR3 is 13 residues long. V lost 6 bases and J lost 8; bases outside the gene matches: 6. The CDR3 nucleotides read TGTGCCAGCAGAGATGGACAGGGGGGCGGCTACACCTTC. It translates to CASRDGQGGGYTF.